This TCR beta chain was captured by sequencing in a study of cytomegalovirus exposure and HLA in healthy donors. Details on this clone: Its antigen is unknown.

Study results and limitations: Likely technical artifact: a cluster of highly shared sequence variants. CMV serostatus was the sole immune exposure data available.

Germline V CDR1 and CDR2: MNHEY, SVGAGI. Trimming at V came to 2 bases and at J to 5 bases, leaving 3 bases not matched to a gene. The CDR3 contains 15 residues. It was with 60 Vbeta and 13 Jbeta primers that the PCR ran. The protocol was immunoSEQ multiplex PCR, while the TCRdb copy is restricted to in-frame clones and leaves out a portion. The table records some 180,000 clones, 77% of them present only once. This sequence joins TRBV6-5 and TRBJ1-6; 7 bases are a match to TRBD1. The clonotype was recovered from a woman in her sixties or seventies in good health and CMV-seropositive. Specimen: PBMCs. CDR3 residues: CASSYLGQDNSPLHF. In nucleotides, the CDR3 is TGTGCCAGCAGTTACCTCGGACAGGATAATTCACCCCTCCACTTT.